This TCR beta chain comes out of a study of T cells in localized non-small cell lung cancer. The CDR3 is 13 residues long. CDR1 and CDR2 from the germline V gene are MNHNS and SASEGT. With 6 bases removed from V and 3 bases from J, the gap between germline ends came to 10 bases. TCRdb's table, derived via immunoSEQ multiplex PCR, lists solely in-frame clones and lacks some. The sample lists some 13,000 clones; about 86% were seen once. The sequences come from peripheral blood, collected before any cancer treatment. The sequence derives from a male donor older than 55 with stage III lung adenocarcinoma. The gene calls are TRBV6-1 and TRBJ2-3, with a tentative D call TRBD1 (5 bases). CDR3 region: CASRSSGTDTQYF. The CDR3 nucleotides read TGTGCCAGCAGATCCTCAGGGACAGATACGCAGTATTTT.